This T cell receptor beta chain was recovered during a study of blood T cells in healthy people across ages. Germline V CDR1 and CDR2: MNHEY, SVGEGT. V lost 2 bases and J lost 0; bases outside the gene matches: 15. The CDR3 has 20 residues. The second PCR ran roughly 7 to 12 cycles with a sample-barcoded 5' primer and J-beta primers. TCRdb independently ran MiXCR on the 5' RACE reads; one entry per CDR3 protein. Among approximately 360,000 distinct CDR3 sequences listed, 50% to 60% were seen once. The draw of peripheral blood yielded roughly 10 milliliters from each donor. The clonotype originates from a man in his sixties in good health. Sample: blood. V usage is TRBV6-2 or TRBV6-3 and J usage is TRBJ2-3; TRBD2 aligns across 9 bases. As DNA, the CDR3 is TGTGCCAGCAGTTACCCCCTGTCGGAGCTAGCGGGATGGAGCACAGATACGCAGTATTTT. It translates to CASSYPLSELAGWSTDTQYF.